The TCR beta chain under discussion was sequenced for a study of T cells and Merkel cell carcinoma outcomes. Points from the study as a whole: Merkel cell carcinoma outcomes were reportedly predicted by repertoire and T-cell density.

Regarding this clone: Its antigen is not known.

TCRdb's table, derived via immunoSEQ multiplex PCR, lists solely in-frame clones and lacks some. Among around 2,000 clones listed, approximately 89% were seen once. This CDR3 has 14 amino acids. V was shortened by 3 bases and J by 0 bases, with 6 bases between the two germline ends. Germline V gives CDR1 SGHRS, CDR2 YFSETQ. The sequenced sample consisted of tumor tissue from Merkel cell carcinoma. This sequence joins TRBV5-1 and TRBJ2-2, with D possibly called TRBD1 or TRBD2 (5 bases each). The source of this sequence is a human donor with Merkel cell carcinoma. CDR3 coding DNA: TGCGCCAGCAGCTGGGACCCGAACACCGGGGAGCTGTTTTTT. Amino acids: CASSWDPNTGELFF.